This entry lists 30 T cell receptor beta chains sequenced from one sample in a study of post-analysis software for immune sequencing data. The study, taken as a whole, reports: Comparison of patients with controls showed a handful of TRBV segments more frequent in patients, TRBV5-6, TRBV5-1 and TRBV20-1 among them.

TCR beta cDNA libraries included unique molecular identifiers. MiXCR, run by TCRdb on the PCR reads, gives a single entry per CDR3 protein. This table holds 600,000 to 750,000 distinct CDR3 sequences, 55% to 60% found once. No antigen is known for these receptors. The specimen sequenced was blood. These receptors were collected from a girl aged 2 to 10 with multiple sclerosis.

The chain links TRBV7-2 to TRBJ2-3; 9 nucleotides agree with TRBD2. J gave up 12 bases and V 6 bases, and 22 bases lay outside the gene matches. The CDR3 is made up of 17 amino acids. Germline assignment: CDR1 SGHTA and CDR2 FQGNSA. The CDR3 DNA sequence: TGTGCCAGCAGACTACCGGAGGAGCGGGGGGATCACGGTACACAGTATTTT. Translation: CASRLPEERGDHGTQYF.

This clonotype was detected a few times. At one end the junction does not follow the germline gene, possibly because of a read error. V and J are TRBV5-1 and TRBJ1-5; D possibly corresponds to TRBD1 (6 bases). Germline-derived CDR1 and CDR2 are SGHRS and YFSETQ. This CDR3 comprises 14 residues. CDR3 sequence (DNA): TGTGCCAGCAGCACGGGACAAGGCGATCAGCCCCAGCATTTT. Amino acid sequence: CASSTGQGDQPQHF.

CDR3 sequence (DNA): TGTGCCAACAGCAGGGACGGAGAGACCCAGTACTTC. Amino acids: CANSRDGETQYF. The chain has TRBV6-2 or TRBV6-3 and TRBJ2-5, with D possibly called TRBD1 or TRBD2 (5 bases each). The germline V gene has CDR1 MNHEY and CDR2 SVGEGT. Trimming pared 10 bases from V and 4 bases from J, leaving 13 bases between. The CDR3 totals 12 residues.

This clonotype was observed a handful of times. The chain has TRBV24-1 and TRBJ2-4; a weak D match, TRBD2 (5 bases). With 4 bases removed from V and 7 bases from J, the gap between germline ends came to 13 bases. Germline lookup yields CDR1 KGHDR and CDR2 SFDVKD. The CDR3 covers 14 residues. CDR3 DNA: TGTGCCACCAGTGAAGCTAGCCCGGGGAACATTCAGTACTTC. This translates into CATSEASPGNIQYF.

This chain links TRBV6-2 or TRBV6-3 with TRBJ1-5; TRBD1 aligns across 7 bases. Germline-derived CDR1 and CDR2 are MNHEY and SVGEGT. Unmatched junction bases numbered 2, after V lost 6 bases and J lost 3 bases. The CDR3 runs 13 residues. Here the CDR3 DNA reads TGTGCCAGCAGGGACAGGTCCAATCAGCCCCAGCATTTT. Protein sequence: CASRDRSNQPQHF.

This chain joins TRBV20-1 and TRBJ2-1; TRBD2 aligns across 9 bases. After removal of 3 bases from V and 11 bases from J, the junction contained 8 bases not matched to a gene. CDR3 length equals 13 residues. In germline, CDR1 is DFQATT, CDR2 SNEGSKA (reference sequence). DNA of the CDR3: TGCAGTGCTAGTCTAATAGCGGGAGAGAAGCAGTTCTTC. This translates into CSASLIAGEKQFF.

This sequence joins TRBV5-5 and TRBJ1-4; D is unresolved. V lost 4 bases and J lost 10, with 20 bases in between. The germline gives CDR1 SGHKS, CDR2 YYEKEE (reference sequence). This CDR3 spans 15 amino acids. The CDR3 loop is CASSPRTEDLAKLFF. CDR3 nucleotides: TGTGCCAGCAGCCCTCGGACGGAAGACTTAGCAAAACTGTTTTTT.

The chain recombines TRBV7-3 with TRBJ2-1; unclear D gene. The germline gives CDR1 SGHTA, CDR2 FQGTGA. This CDR3 spans 16 amino acids. V gave up 2 bases and J gave up 5 bases, with 16 bases separating them. The CDR3 sequence: CASSLGPEPPHNEQFF. The CDR3 DNA reads TGTGCCAGCAGCTTAGGCCCAGAACCCCCCCACAATGAGCAGTTCTTC.

The chain employs TRBV7-6 and TRBJ2-7; 7 nucleotides match TRBD2. V dropped 0 bases and J dropped 4; count of bases not matched to a gene: 6. The CDR3 extends over 15 amino acids. The germline CDR1 and CDR2 sequences are SGHVS and FNYEAQ. The CDR3 coding sequence is TGTGCCAGCAGCTTAGCGCAGGGAGGGGTTTACGAGCAGTACTTC. Protein: CASSLAQGGVYEQYF.

This rearrangement joins TRBV7-2 to TRBJ2-1, with 9 bases fitting TRBD1. The trim removed 1 base at V and 7 bases at J, leaving 8 bases unmatched. Germline V CDR1 and CDR2: SGHTA, FQGNSA. The CDR3 covers 16 residues. CDR3 protein: CASSLDGTGYGNEQFF. CDR3 bases: TGTGCCAGCAGCTTAGACGGGACAGGGTATGGGAATGAGCAGTTCTTC.

The chain carries TRBV12-3 or TRBV12-4 and TRBJ2-1; D is undetermined. This CDR3 comprises 12 residues. V lost 3 bases and J lost 6, with 6 bases in between. The CDR3 bases are TGTGCCAGCAGTTTGAACTCCAATGAGCAGTTCTTC. This encodes CASSLNSNEQFF.

This chain links TRBV6-1 with TRBJ2-5, with TRBD1 identical over 7 bases. This CDR3 is built from 13 residues. Germline V CDR1 and CDR2: MNHNS, SASEGT. V lost 3 bases to trimming and J lost 5 bases; unmatched junction nucleotides: 3. The chain's CDR3 is CASSETGLETQYF. In DNA, the CDR3 is TGTGCCAGCAGTGAGACAGGGTTGGAGACCCAGTACTTC.

This clonotype was seen once. The chain is built from TRBV12-3 or TRBV12-4 and TRBJ2-1, with 10 bases identical to TRBD2. J lost 5 bases, V lost 2 bases, and 12 bases had no gene match. CDR3 length equals 18 residues. In nucleotides, the CDR3 is TGTGCCAGCAGTTTAAGCGGGAGGGTCTCTTACCCCGACAATGAGCAGTTCTTC. Translating gives CASSLSGRVSYPDNEQFF.

This clonotype has only one observation. The chain is built from TRBV2 and TRBJ2-2; maybe TRBD1 (5 bases). The CDR3 is 13 amino acids. Germline CDR1 SNHLY, CDR2 FYNNEI. Trimming pared 5 bases from V and 4 bases from J, leaving 8 bases between. CDR3 in amino acids: CASSRQTTGELFF. CDR3 sequence (DNA): TGTGCCAGCAGTCGACAGACCACCGGGGAGCTGTTTTTT.

The rearrangement links TRBV29-1 to TRBJ2-1; TRBD2 agrees at 12 bases. V lost 7 bases, J lost 6 bases, and 10 bases stayed unmatched. This CDR3 has 15 residues. Germline loops: CDR1 SQVTM, CDR2 ANQGSEA. CDR3 amino acids: CSATLRTSGINEQFF. CDR3 DNA: TGCAGCGCTACACTTAGGACTAGCGGGATCAATGAGCAGTTCTTC.

The sample holds a few counts of this clonotype. V is TRBV15 and J is TRBJ1-5; the D is unclear. The CDR3 spans 15 residues. The germline V gene has CDR1 LNHNV and CDR2 YYDKDF (reference sequence). Between the trimmed V and J ends, which lost 0 bases and 1 base, there was a span of 7 bases. The CDR3 loop is CATSREGASNQPQHF. CDR3 DNA sequence: TGTGCCACCAGCAGAGAGGGTGCGAGCAATCAGCCCCAGCATTTT.

This rearrangement joins TRBV29-1 to TRBJ2-3, with 7 bases fitting TRBD1. Germline trimming cut 7 bases from V and 10 bases from J; bases unmatched to any gene: 5. Germline lookup yields CDR1 SQVTM and CDR2 ANQGSEA. This CDR3 has 10 amino acids. As DNA, the CDR3 is TGCAGCGCTGGACAGGCAGCGCAGTATTTT. The encoded protein is CSAGQAAQYF.

This clonotype was seen a few times. The V and J genes are TRBV7-9 and TRBJ2-1, with D uncertain. The CDR3 consists of 14 residues. Deletions cut 7 bases from V and 8 bases from J, with 18 bases between. Germline loops: CDR1 SEHNR, CDR2 FQNEAQ (reference sequence). As DNA, the CDR3 is TGTGCCAGCACTAAAGTCCCGATGTTCCATGAGCAGTTCTTC. Translated: CASTKVPMFHEQFF.

This clonotype was recorded once. The chain employs TRBV15 and TRBJ2-1; 8 positions match TRBD2. The CDR3 length is 17 residues. Germline CDR1 and CDR2: LNHNV and YYDKDF (reference sequence). The V and J ends lost 5 bases and 0 bases, in that order; junction bases with no gene match: 9. CDR3 amino acids: CATSFPLGGASYNEQFF. Written as DNA, the CDR3 is TGTGCCACCAGCTTTCCTCTCGGGGGGGCCTCCTACAATGAGCAGTTCTTC. The full variable domain, in which reference TRBV15 and TRBJ2-1 provide the parts outside the CDR3, is DAMVIQNPRYQVTQFGKPVTLSCSQTLNHNVMYWYQQKSSQAPKLLFHYYDKDFNNEADTPDNFQSRRPNTSFCFLDIRSPGLGDTAMYLCATSFPLGGASYNEQFFGPGTRLTVL.

The chain is built from TRBV4-1 and TRBJ2-3; 11 nucleotides align to TRBD2. The CDR3 is made up of 17 amino acids. Germline V gene lookup returns CDR1 MGHRA and CDR2 YSYEKL. With 4 bases clipped from V and 2 bases from J, the junction kept 8 bases outside the gene matches. In DNA form, the CDR3 reads TGCGCCAGCAGCCCCACCCGGACTAGCGGGTACACAGATACGCAGTATTTT. Its protein product is CASSPTRTSGYTDTQYF.

The chain combines TRBV20-1 with TRBJ2-5; D uncertain. The CDR3 is 11 residues long. In germline, CDR1 is DFQATT, CDR2 SNEGSKA (reference sequence). Trimming left V 2 bases short and J 11 bases short, with 12 bases between. The CDR3 coding sequence is TGCAGTGCTAGACGGGTTGTTGAGCAGTACTTC. This encodes CSARRVVEQYF.

The CDR3 bases are TGTGCCAGCAGCTCCTCCGGGACAGACGGCTACACCTTC. It specifies CASSSSGTDGYTF. The rearrangement uses TRBV7-9 and TRBJ1-2, with 7 bases fitting TRBD1. This CDR3 contains 13 residues. The J segment lost 8 bases and the V segment lost 4 bases, leaving 7 bases of the junction unmatched. CDR1 SEHNR and CDR2 FQNEAQ come from the germline V gene (reference sequence).

The gene calls are TRBV6-2 or TRBV6-3 and TRBJ1-2; D call uncertain. The CDR3 contains 14 residues. Trimming stripped 4 bases from V and 2 bases from J, with 11 bases between. The V gene's germline CDR1 is MNHEY and CDR2 SVGEGT. The CDR3 region is CASSWVTANYGYTF. In nucleotides, the CDR3 is TGTGCCAGCAGTTGGGTGACGGCGAACTATGGCTACACCTTC.

The chain employs TRBV3-1 and TRBJ2-1; D is possibly TRBD2 (6 bases). V dropped 0 bases and J dropped 5 bases, with 14 bases sitting between them. The length of the CDR3 is 16 residues. CDR1 is LGHDT, CDR2 YNNKEL, per germline (reference sequence). As DNA, the CDR3 is TGTGCCAGCAGCCAAGAGGGACTGGGCGGGGACAATGAGCAGTTCTTC. This translates into CASSQEGLGGDNEQFF.

This chain connects TRBV5-1 to TRBJ2-1; D possibly corresponds to TRBD1 (6 bases). The CDR3 sequence is 16 residues long. Germline assignment: CDR1 SGHRS and CDR2 YFSETQ. Trimming removed 3 bases at V and 2 bases at J, with 15 bases between. The CDR3 sequence: CASSYTPGTPYNEQFF. As DNA, the CDR3 is TGCGCCAGCAGCTATACTCCCGGGACACCCTACAATGAGCAGTTCTTC.

V usage is TRBV5-1 and J usage is TRBJ1-2; TRBD1 agrees at 8 bases. The CDR3 extends over 15 amino acids. Per germline, CDR1 SGHRS and CDR2 YFSETQ. The V segment lost 5 bases and the J segment 8 bases; nucleotides outside the gene matches: 14. This chain's CDR3 is CASSLPGQELEGYTF. The CDR3 coding sequence is TGCGCCAGCAGTTTACCGGGACAGGAATTAGAAGGCTACACCTTC.

CDR3 nucleotide sequence: TGTGCCAGCAGCCCCTCCGGGACAGCAGAGACCCAGTACTTC. Translated: CASSPSGTAETQYF. This chain uses TRBV12-3 or TRBV12-4 with TRBJ2-5; TRBD1 matches 7 bases. The CDR3 length is 14 residues. V dropped 6 bases and J dropped 4; count of bases not matched to a gene: 8.

The V call is TRBV12-3 or TRBV12-4, the J call TRBJ2-1, with TRBD2 matching 10 bases. This CDR3 is built from 13 residues. V shed 7 bases, J shed 7 bases, and the junction held 4 bases outside the gene matches. This CDR3 is CASMGLAQNEQFF. For the CDR3, the DNA is TGTGCCAGCATGGGACTAGCGCAAAATGAGCAGTTCTTC.

With respect to this clonotype: A junction boundary mismatches the germline segment, possibly from a read error. The chain combines TRBV6-2 or TRBV6-3 with TRBJ2-1, with 8 bases lining up with TRBD2. The CDR3 consists of 16 residues. From germline, CDR1 is MNHEY and CDR2 SVGEGT. This chain's CDR3 is CASRTAGLAGYNEQLF. The CDR3 DNA is TGTGCCAGCAGGACTGCCGGCCTAGCGGGTTACAATGAGCAGTTATTC.

The chain recombines TRBV5-1 with TRBJ2-5, with D tentatively TRBD2 (5 bases). Germline V gene lookup returns CDR1 SGHRS and CDR2 YFSETQ. Trimming pared 4 bases from V and 1 base from J, leaving 14 bases between. This CDR3 is built from 15 residues. The CDR3 nucleotides read TGCGCCAGCAGCCCCGGAGGCAGACCCCAAGAGACCCAGTACTTC. Translation: CASSPGGRPQETQYF.